This note documents a single T cell receptor (beta chain) sequence. This sample was included in a study of blood T cell repertoires in COVID-19. In the study overall: Spain, Italy and the United States supplied samples that represented acute and convalescent COVID-19. T cells, B-cell-depleted T cells, or PBMCs provided the cDNA or gDNA that served as material.

In the study's own analysis: Reference gene primer amplification in the assay estimated nucleated cell counts. Assay used: immunoSEQ multiplex PCR; TCRdb lists only in-frame clones, some missing. V, J and clone size were drawn from that table, and D and trimming were deduced from the DNA. The sample shows about 190,000 clones, almost 90% of them seen only once. J was trimmed by 1 base and V by 4 bases; bases with no gene match: 6. There are 15 residues in the CDR3. The germline CDR1 and CDR2 sequences are SGHRS and YFSETQ. V usage is TRBV5-1 and J usage is TRBJ1-1; TRBD1 agrees at 8 bases. Source material: peripheral blood. The receptor comes from a man aged 45-65 years with acute or convalescent COVID-19. The CDR3 protein is CASSLRGQGNTEAFF. The CDR3 DNA follows: TGCGCCAGCAGCCTCCGAGGACAGGGGAACACTGAAGCTTTCTTT.